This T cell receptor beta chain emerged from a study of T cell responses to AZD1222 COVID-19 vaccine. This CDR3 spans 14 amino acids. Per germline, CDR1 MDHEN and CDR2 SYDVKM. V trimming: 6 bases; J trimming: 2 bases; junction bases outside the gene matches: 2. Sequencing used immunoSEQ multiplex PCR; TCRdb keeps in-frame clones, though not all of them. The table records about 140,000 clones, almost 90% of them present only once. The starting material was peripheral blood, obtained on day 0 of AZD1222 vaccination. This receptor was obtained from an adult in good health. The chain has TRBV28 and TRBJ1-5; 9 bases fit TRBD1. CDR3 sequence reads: CASRRTGGNQPQHF. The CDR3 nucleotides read TGTGCCAGCAGACGGACAGGGGGCAATCAGCCCCAGCATTTT.